One T cell receptor beta chain is described in this entry. The antigen is undetermined. The data were taken from a study of shared clonotypes between healthy human individuals. Study-level results: Expectations were that clonotype sharing among donors would be affected by sequencing depth.

Per germline, CDR1 MNHEY and CDR2 SVGAGI. V shed 2 bases and J shed 4 bases, with 13 bases lying between them. The CDR3 contains 15 residues. Repertoires were generated with immunoSEQ multiplex PCR, while TCRdb's copy carries only in-frame clones and drops some. Seen here are over 2 million clones, around 95% observed once, and the top ten hold roughly 0.13%. The receptor was derived from a man between 18 and 29 years old in good health. The chain recombines TRBV6-5 with TRBJ2-3; no reliable D call. Sample: naive CD4+ T cells sorted from blood. Subset meaning: CD45RA+ positively selected. The CDR3 DNA reads as TGTGCCAGCAGTTACAATGCTGGACCGCCAGATACGCAGTATTTT. Its protein is CASSYNAGPPDTQYF.